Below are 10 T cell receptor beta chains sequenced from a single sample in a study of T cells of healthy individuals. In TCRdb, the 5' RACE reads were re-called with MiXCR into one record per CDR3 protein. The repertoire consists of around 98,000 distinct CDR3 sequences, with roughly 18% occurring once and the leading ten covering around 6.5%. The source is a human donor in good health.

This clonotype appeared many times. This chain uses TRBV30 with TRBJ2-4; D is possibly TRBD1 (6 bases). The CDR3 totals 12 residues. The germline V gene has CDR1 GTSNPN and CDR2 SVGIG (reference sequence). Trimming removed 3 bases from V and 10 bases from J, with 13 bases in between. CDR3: CAWSILGGIQYF. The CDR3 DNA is TGTGCCTGGAGCATCCTAGGGGGAATTCAGTACTTC.

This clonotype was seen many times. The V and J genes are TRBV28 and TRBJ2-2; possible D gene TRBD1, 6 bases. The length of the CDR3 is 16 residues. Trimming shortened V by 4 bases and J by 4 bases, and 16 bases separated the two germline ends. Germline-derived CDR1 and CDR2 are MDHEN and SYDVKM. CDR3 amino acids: CASSSPGAASTGELFF. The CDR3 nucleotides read TGTGCCAGCAGTTCCCCAGGGGCTGCGAGCACCGGGGAGCTGTTTTTT.

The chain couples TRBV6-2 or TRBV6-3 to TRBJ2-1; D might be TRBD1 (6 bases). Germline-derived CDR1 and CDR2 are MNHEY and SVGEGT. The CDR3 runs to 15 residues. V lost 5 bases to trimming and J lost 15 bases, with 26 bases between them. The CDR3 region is CASSVGQAGTQIGFF. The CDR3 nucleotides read TGTGCCAGCAGTGTCGGACAAGCCGGGACACAAATAGGGTTCTTC.

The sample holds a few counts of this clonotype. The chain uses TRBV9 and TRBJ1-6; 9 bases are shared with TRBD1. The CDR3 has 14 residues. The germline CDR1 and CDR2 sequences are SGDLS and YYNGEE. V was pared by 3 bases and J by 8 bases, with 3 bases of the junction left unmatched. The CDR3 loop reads CASSEWTGDSPLHF. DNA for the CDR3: TGTGCCAGCAGCGAGTGGACAGGGGATTCACCCCTCCACTTT.

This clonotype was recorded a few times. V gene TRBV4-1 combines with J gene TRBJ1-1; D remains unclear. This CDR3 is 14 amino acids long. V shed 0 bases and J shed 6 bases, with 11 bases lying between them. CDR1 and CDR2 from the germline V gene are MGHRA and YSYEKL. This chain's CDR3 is CASSQDQAGPEAFF. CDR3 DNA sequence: TGCGCCAGCAGCCAAGATCAGGCAGGCCCTGAAGCTTTCTTT.

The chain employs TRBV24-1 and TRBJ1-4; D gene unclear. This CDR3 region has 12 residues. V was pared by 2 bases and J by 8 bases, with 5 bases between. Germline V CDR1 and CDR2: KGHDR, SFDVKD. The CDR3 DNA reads TGTGCCACCAGTGATTCCGGGGAAAAACTGTTTTTT. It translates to CATSDSGEKLFF.

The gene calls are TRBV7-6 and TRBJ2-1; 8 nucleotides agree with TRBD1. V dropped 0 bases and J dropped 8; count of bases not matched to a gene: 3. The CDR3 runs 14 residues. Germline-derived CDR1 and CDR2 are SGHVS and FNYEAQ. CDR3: CASSLATGVDEQFF. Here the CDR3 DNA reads TGTGCCAGCAGCTTAGCGACAGGGGTCGATGAGCAGTTCTTC.

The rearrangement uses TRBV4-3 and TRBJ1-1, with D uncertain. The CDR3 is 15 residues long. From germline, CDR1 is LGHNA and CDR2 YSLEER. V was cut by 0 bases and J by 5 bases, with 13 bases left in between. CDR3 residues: CASSQDRGGRTEAFF. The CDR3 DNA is TGCGCCAGCAGCCAAGACAGAGGAGGTCGGACTGAAGCTTTCTTT.

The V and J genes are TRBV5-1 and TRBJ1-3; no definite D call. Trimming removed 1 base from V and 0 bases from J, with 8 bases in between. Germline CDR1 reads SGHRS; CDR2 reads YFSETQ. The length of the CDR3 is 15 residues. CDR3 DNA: TGCGCCAGCAGCTTGCAGTGGGGCTCTGGAAACACCATATATTTT. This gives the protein CASSLQWGSGNTIYF.

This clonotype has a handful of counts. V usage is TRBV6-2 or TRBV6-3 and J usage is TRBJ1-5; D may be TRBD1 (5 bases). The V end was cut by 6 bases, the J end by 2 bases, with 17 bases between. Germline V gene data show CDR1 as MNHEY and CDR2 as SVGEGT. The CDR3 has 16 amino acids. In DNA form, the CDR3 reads TGTGCCAGCAGGGAGAACTCAGGGTGGCGCAATCAGCCCCAGCATTTT. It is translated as CASRENSGWRNQPQHF.